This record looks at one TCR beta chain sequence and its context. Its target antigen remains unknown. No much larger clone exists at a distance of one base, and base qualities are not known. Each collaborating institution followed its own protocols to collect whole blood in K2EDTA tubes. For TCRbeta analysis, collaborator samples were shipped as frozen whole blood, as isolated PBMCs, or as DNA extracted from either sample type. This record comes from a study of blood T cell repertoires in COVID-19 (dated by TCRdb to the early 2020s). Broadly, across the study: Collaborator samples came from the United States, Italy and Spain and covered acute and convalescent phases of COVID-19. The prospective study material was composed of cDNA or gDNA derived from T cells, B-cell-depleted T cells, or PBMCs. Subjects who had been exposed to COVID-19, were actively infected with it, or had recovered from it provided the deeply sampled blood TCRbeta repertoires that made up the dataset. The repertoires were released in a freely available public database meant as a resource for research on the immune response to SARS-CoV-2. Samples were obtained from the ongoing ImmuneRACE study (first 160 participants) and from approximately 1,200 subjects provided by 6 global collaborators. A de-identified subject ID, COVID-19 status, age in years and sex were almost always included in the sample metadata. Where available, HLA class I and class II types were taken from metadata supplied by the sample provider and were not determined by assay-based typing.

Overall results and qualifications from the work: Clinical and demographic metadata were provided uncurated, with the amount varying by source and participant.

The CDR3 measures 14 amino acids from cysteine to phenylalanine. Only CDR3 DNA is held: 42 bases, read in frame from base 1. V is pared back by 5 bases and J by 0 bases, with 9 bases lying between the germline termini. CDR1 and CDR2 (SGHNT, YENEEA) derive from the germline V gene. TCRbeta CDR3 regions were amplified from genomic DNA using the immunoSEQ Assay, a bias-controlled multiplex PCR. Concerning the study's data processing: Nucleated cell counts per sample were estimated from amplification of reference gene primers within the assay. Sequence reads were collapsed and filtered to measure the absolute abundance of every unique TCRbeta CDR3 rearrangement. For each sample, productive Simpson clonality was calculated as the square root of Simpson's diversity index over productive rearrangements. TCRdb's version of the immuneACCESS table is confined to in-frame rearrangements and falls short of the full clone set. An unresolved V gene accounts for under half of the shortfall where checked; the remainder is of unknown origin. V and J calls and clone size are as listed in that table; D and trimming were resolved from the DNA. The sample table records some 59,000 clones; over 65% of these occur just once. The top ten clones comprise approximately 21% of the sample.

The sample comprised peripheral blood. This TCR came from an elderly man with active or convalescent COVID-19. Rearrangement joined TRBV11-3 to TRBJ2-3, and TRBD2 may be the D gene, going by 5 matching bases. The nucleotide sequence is TGTGCCAGCAGCCCCGGGGATAGCACAGATACGCAGTATTTT. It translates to CASSPGDSTDTQYF.